A selection of T cell receptor beta chains follows, all from one sample in a study of T-cell reconstitution after alpha-beta-depleted transplantation in children. TCRdb ran MiXCR on the PCR reads and lists one entry per CDR3 protein. The table includes about 210,000 distinct CDR3 sequences, about a sixth detected once. The specimen comprised PBMCs, mostly from graft donor cells, sampled 360 days after TCRalphabeta/CD19-depleted stem cell transplant. The receptors come from a male patient aged 2 to 10 who had a stem cell transplant for acute lymphoblastic leukemia, so the T cells may come from the graft donor. Both conserved end residues are part of each CDR3. A D gene is named only where the DNA matches it firmly. Clone size appears in some rows only: once, few, many, or a class for an expanded clone.

>-|TRBJ2-3|-|TRBV5-6
TGTGCCAGCAGCTCGCCTTGGGGCACAGATACGCAGTATTTT
CASSSPWGTDTQYF
>-|TRBJ2-6|-|TRBV25-1
TGTGCCAGCATAGGTGATGGGTATGGGGCCAACGTCCTGACTTTC
CASIGDGYGANVLTF
>few|TRBJ1-2|TRBD1|TRBV2
TGTGCCAGCAGTGAAAGGGGACAGAACTATGGCTACACCTTC
CASSERGQNYGYTF
>few|TRBJ1-5|TRBD1|TRBV12-3/TRBV12-4
TGTGCCAGCAGCTTACGACAGGGGGCTGGAAGGGTTCAGCCCCAGCATTTT
CASSLRQGAGRVQPQHF
>-|TRBJ1-4|TRBD1|TRBV5-1
TGCGCCGACCACGACAGGGTAGCAAAACTGTTTTTT
CADHDRVAKLFF
>-|TRBJ2-2|TRBD1|TRBV5-1
TGCGCCAGCAGCTCCGGACAGGGGCAAGGATATGGGGAGCTGTTTTTT
CASSSGQGQGYGELFF
>-|TRBJ1-4|-|TRBV25-1
TGTGCCAGCAGAGCCCCAGGGGCAACTAATGAAAAACTGTTTTTT
CASRAPGATNEKLFF
>few|TRBJ2-7|TRBD2|TRBV20-1
TGCAGTGCACGGACTAGCGGGGGGGTGAGCTCCTACGAGCAGTACTTC
CSARTSGGVSSYEQYF
>-|TRBJ2-3|-|TRBV7-8
TGTGCCAGCAGTCCTAACCCAGATACGCAGTATTTT
CASSPNPDTQYF
>-|TRBJ2-7|TRBD2|TRBV20-1
TGCAGTGCTGCGGGGACGGGAGGCTCCTACGAGCAGTACTTC
CSAAGTGGSYEQYF
>-|TRBJ2-7|TRBD1|TRBV6-2/TRBV6-3
TGTGCCAGCGGACAGGGGGCGGCTATCTGGCAGTACTTC
CASGQGAAIWQYF
>-|TRBJ2-1|-|TRBV12-3/TRBV12-4
TGTGCCAGCAGTTTAAGGCGGCTAGGAGTGTACAATGAGCAGTTCTTC
CASSLRRLGVYNEQFF
>many|TRBJ1-2|TRBD1|TRBV13
TGTGCCAGCAGCACGGGACAGGGGGCCCGAATCTATGGCTACACCTTC
CASSTGQGARIYGYTF